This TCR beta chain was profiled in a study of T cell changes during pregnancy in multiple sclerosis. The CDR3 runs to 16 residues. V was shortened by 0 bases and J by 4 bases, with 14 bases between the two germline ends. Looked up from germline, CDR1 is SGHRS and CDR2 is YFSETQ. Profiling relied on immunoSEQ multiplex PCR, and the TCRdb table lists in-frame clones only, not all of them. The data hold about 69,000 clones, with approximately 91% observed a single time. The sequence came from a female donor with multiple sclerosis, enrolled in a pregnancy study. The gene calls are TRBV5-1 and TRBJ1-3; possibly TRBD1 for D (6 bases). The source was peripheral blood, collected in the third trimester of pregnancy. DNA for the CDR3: TGCGCCAGCAGCTTGGAATCTGGGGGCAGGGGAAACACCATATATTTT. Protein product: CASSLESGGRGNTIYF.